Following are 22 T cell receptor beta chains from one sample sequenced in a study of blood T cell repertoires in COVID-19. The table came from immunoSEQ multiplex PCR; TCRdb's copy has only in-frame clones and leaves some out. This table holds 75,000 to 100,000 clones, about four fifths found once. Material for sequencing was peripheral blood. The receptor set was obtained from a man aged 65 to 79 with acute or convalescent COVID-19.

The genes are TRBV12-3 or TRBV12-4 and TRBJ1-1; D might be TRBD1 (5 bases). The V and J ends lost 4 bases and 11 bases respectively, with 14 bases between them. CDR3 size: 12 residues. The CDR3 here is CASSSQGFSAFF. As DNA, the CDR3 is TGTGCCAGCAGTTCTCAGGGATTCTCGGCTTTCTTT.

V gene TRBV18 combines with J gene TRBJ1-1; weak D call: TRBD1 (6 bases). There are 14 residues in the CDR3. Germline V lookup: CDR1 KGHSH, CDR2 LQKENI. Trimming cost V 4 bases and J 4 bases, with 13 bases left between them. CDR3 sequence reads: CASSQSQGSTEAFF. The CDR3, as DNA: TGTGCCAGCTCACAGTCCCAGGGGAGCACTGAAGCTTTCTTT.

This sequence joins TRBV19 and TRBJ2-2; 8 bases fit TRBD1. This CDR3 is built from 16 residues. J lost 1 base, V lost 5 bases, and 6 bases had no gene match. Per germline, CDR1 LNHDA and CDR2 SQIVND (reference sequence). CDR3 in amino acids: CASSGPGTGNTGELFF. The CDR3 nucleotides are TGTGCCAGTAGTGGCCCCGGGACAGGGAACACCGGGGAGCTGTTTTTT.

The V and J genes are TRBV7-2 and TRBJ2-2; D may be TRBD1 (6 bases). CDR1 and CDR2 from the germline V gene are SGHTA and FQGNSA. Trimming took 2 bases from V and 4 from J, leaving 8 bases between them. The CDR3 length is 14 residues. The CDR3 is CASSLNRATGELFF. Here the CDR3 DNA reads TGTGCCAGCAGCTTAAACAGGGCCACCGGGGAGCTGTTTTTT.

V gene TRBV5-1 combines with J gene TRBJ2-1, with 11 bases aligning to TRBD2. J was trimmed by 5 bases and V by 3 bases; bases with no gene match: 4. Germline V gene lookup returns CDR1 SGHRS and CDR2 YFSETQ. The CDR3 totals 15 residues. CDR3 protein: CASSSGLAVDNEQFF. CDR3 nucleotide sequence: TGCGCCAGCAGCTCGGGACTAGCGGTTGACAATGAGCAGTTCTTC.

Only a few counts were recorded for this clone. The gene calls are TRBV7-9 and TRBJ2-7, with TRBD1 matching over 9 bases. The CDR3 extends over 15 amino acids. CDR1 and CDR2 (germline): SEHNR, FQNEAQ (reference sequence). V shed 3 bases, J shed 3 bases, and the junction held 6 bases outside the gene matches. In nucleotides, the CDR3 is TGTGCCAGCAGCTTCAGGGACAGGGTTCTCTACGAGCAGTACTTC. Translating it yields CASSFRDRVLYEQYF.

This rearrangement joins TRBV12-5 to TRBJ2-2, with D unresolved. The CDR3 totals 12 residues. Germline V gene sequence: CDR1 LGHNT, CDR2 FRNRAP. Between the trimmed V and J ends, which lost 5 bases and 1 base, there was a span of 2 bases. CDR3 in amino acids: CASGQNTGELFF. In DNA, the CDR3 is TGTGCTAGTGGTCAGAACACCGGGGAGCTGTTTTTT.

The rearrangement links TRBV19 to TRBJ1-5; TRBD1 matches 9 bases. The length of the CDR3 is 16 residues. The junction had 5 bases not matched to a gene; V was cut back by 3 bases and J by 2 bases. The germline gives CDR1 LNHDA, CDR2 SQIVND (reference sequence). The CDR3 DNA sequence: TGTGCCAGTAGTATGGGACAGGGCACGGGCAATCAGCCCCAGCATTTT. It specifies CASSMGQGTGNQPQHF. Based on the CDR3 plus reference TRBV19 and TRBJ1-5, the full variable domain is DGGITQSPKYLFRKEGQNVTLSCEQNLNHDAMYWYRQDPGQGLRLIYYSQIVNDFQKGDIAEGYSVSREKKESFPLTVTSAQKNPTAFYLCASSMGQGTGNQPQHFGDGTRLSIL.

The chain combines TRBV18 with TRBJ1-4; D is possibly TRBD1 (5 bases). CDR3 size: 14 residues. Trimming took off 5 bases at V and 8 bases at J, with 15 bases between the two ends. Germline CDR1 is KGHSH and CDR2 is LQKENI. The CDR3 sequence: CASSSDRNGEKLFF. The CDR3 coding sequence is TGTGCCAGCTCATCCGACAGAAACGGAGAAAAACTGTTTTTT. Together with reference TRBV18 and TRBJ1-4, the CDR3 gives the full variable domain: NAGVMQNPRHLVRRRGQEARLRCSPMKGHSHVYWYRQLPEEGLKFMVYLQKENIIDESGMPKERFSAEFPKEGPSILRIQQVVRGDSAAYFCASSSDRNGEKLFFGSGTQLSVL.

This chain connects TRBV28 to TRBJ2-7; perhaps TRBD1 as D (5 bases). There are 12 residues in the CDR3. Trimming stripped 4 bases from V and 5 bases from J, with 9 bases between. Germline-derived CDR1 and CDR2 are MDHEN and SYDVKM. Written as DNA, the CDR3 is TGTGCCAGCAGTTCCATCAGGGACGAGCAGTACTTC. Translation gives CASSSIRDEQYF.

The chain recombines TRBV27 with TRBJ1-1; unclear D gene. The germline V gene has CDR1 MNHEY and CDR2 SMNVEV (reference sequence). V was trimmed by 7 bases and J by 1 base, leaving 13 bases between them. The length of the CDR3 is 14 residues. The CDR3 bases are TGTGCCAGCACCGGTTGGAGCGGGAACACTGAAGCTTTCTTT. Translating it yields CASTGWSGNTEAFF.

The CDR3 bases are TGTGCCAGCAGCTTGGAGACCGTTCTAGGATCCGCCTACGAGCAGTACTTC. This sequence encodes CASSLETVLGSAYEQYF. The chain has TRBV5-6 and TRBJ2-7; no definite D call. CDR1 is SGHDT and CDR2 is YYEEEE in the germline V gene. V lost 0 bases and J 2 bases, leaving 18 bases between the germline ends. The CDR3 is made up of 17 amino acids. Full variable domain (rest looked up from reference TRBV5-6 and TRBJ2-7): DAGVTQSPTHLIKTRGQQVTLRCSPKSGHDTVSWYQQALGQGPQFIFQYYEEEERQRGNFPDRFSGHQFPNYSSELNVNALLLGDSALYLCASSLETVLGSAYEQYFGPGTRLTVT.

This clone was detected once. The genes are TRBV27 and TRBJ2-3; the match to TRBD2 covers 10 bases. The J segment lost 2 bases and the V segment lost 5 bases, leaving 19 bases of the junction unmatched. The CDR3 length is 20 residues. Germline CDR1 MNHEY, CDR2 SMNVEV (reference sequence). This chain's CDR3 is CASSPRTSGRALTDTDTQYF. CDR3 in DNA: TGTGCCAGCAGTCCCCGGACTAGCGGCCGAGCTCTAACTGACACAGATACGCAGTATTTT.

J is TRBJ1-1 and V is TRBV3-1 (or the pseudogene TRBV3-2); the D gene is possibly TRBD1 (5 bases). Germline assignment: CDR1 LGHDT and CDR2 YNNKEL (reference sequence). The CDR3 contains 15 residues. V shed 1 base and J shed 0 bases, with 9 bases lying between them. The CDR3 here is CASSQVRQLNTEAFF. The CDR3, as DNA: TGTGCCAGCAGCCAAGTCCGACAGTTGAACACTGAAGCTTTCTTT.

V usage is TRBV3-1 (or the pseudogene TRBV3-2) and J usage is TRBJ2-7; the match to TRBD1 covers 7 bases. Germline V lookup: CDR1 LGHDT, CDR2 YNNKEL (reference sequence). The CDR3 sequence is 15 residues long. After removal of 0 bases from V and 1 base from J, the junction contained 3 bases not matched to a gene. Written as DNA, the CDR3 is TGTGCCAGCAGCCAAGAAGGGGGCGCATCCTACGAGCAGTACTTC. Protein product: CASSQEGGASYEQYF.

As DNA, the CDR3 is TGCGCCAGCAGCTTGGGGGGCTACACAGATACGCAGTATTTT. Its translation is CASSLGGYTDTQYF. The chain employs TRBV5-1 and TRBJ2-3, with TRBD1 as a possible D gene (5 bases). The V gene's germline CDR1 is SGHRS and CDR2 YFSETQ. Trimming pared 0 bases from V and 2 bases from J, leaving 7 bases between. CDR3 length: 14 amino acids.

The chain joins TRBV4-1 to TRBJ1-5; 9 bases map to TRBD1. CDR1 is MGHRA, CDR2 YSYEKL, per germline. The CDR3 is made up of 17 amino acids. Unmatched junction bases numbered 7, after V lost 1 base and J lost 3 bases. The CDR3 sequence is CASSQGGTGNDNQPQHF. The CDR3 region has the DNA TGCGCCAGCAGCCAAGGAGGGACAGGGAATGACAATCAGCCCCAGCATTTT.

DNA of the CDR3: TGTGCCAGCAGCCAGGGGAGTCTGAACACTGAAGCTTTCTTT. Its protein is CASSQGSLNTEAFF. The V and J genes are TRBV7-9 and TRBJ1-1; possibly TRBD1 for D (6 bases). With 5 bases removed from V and 0 bases from J, the gap between germline ends came to 10 bases. CDR1 and CDR2 from the germline V gene are SEHNR and FQNEAQ (reference sequence). CDR3 length: 14 amino acids.

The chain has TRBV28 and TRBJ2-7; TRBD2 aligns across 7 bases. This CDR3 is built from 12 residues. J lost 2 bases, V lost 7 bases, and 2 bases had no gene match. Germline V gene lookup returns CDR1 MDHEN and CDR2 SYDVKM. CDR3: CASTRGAYEQYF. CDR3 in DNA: TGTGCCAGCACCCGGGGGGCCTACGAGCAGTACTTC.

This chain's CDR3 is CASSSGQSLRAFF. The CDR3 bases are TGTGCCAGCAGCTCGGGACAATCTCTGCGGGCTTTCTTT. V and J are TRBV7-2 and TRBJ1-1; the D gene is possibly TRBD1 (6 bases). CDR3 length: 13 residues. Trimming pared 4 bases from V and 11 bases from J, leaving 17 bases between. Germline V gene sequence: CDR1 SGHTA, CDR2 FQGNSA. The complete variable domain, with remaining parts taken from reference TRBV7-2 and TRBJ1-1, reads GAGVSQSPSNKVTEKGKDVELRCDPISGHTALYWYRQSLGQGLEFLIYFQGNSAPDKSGLPSDRFSAERTGGSVSTLTIQRTQQEDSAVYLCASSSGQSLRAFFGQGTRLTVV.

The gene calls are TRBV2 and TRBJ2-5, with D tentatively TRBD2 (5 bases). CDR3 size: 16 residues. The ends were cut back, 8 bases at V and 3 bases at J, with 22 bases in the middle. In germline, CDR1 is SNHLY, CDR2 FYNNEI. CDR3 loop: CASVLKRETLKETQYF. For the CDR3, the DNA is TGTGCCAGCGTCCTTAAACGGGAAACCCTTAAAGAGACCCAGTACTTC.

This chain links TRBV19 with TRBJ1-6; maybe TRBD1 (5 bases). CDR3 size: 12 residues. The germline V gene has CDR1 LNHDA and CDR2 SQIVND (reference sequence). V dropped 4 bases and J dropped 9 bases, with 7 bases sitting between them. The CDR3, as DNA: TGTGCCAGTAGTAACAGGTTTTCACCCCTCCACTTT. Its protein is CASSNRFSPLHF.